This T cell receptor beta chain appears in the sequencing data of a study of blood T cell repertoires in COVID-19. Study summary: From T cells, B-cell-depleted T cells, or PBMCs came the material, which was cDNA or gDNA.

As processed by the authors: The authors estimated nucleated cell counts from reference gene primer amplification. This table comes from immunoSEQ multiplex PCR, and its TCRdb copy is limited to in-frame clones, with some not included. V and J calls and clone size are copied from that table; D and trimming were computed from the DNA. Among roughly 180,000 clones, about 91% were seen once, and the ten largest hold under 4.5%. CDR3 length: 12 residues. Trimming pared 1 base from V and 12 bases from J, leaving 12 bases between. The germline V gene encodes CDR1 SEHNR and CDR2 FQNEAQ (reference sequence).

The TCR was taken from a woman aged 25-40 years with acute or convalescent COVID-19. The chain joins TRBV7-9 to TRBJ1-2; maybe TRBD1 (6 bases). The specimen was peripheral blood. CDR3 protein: CASSLDDRSDTF. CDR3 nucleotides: TGTGCCAGCAGCTTAGACGACAGGTCAGACACCTTC.